This TCR beta chain was sequenced for a study of T cell responses to AZD1222 COVID-19 vaccine. After removal of 4 bases from V and 6 bases from J, the junction contained 15 bases not matched to a gene. Germline V lookup: CDR1 LNHDA, CDR2 SQIVND (reference sequence). The CDR3 has 17 residues. Overall study results and limits: Per reports, nearly half of all spike-specific TCRs target regions that are unmutated in variants. CD4 TCRs linked to vaccination spanned spike, dominating at 160-218 and 743-854. The donor group comprised mostly white British people and more females; the analysis possibly underestimated clonal diversity.

Sequencing was performed with immunoSEQ multiplex PCR; in TCRdb, only in-frame clones are kept and a portion is missing. The repertoire holds 95,000 to 110,000 clones, 80% to 90% seen once, with around 9% in the top ten. A remark on this clone: What it recognizes is unknown.

The specimen was peripheral blood, collected on day 0 of AZD1222 vaccination. The rearrangement uses TRBV19 and TRBJ1-2; 9 bases agree with TRBD1. The clonotype originates from an adult in good health. The CDR3 sequence: CASSTLYRGRYIDGYTF. In nucleotides, the CDR3 is TGTGCCAGTAGTACCCTTTACAGGGGGCGGTATATAGATGGCTACACCTTC.